These 30 T cell receptor beta chains were all obtained from the same sample, sequenced in a study of blood T cell repertoires in COVID-19. TCRdb keeps only in-frame clones here, not all; method: immunoSEQ multiplex PCR. The table records around 300,000 clones, about 85% of them present only once. The sample taken for sequencing was peripheral blood. These receptors originate from a human donor in a cohort sampled during active COVID-19.

CDR3: CASRPSRGTYNEQFF. CDR3 bases: TGTGCCAGTCGCCCTAGCCGGGGTACCTACAATGAGCAGTTCTTC. The chain has TRBV19 and TRBJ2-1; maybe TRBD2 (5 bases). This CDR3 is 15 amino acids long. Germline V gene sequence: CDR1 LNHDA, CDR2 SQIVND (reference sequence). V was pared by 8 bases and J by 2 bases, with 16 bases between.

This chain uses TRBV5-4 with TRBJ2-5; 8 bases agree with TRBD2. Looked up from germline, CDR1 is SGHNT and CDR2 is YYREEE (reference sequence). Unmatched junction bases numbered 18, after V lost 0 bases and J lost 5 bases. The CDR3 spans 19 residues. CDR3: CASSLDLLNPGTRGETQYF. CDR3 nucleotide sequence: TGTGCCAGCAGCTTGGATTTATTGAACCCCGGGACTAGAGGGGAGACCCAGTACTTC.

The table lists this clone with a count of one. This chain connects TRBV3-1 (or the pseudogene TRBV3-2) to TRBJ2-3, with unresolved D. Germline assignment: CDR1 LGHDT and CDR2 YNNKEL (reference sequence). The length of the CDR3 is 13 residues. V lost 5 bases to trimming and J lost 1 base, with 7 bases between them. The CDR3 DNA reads as TGTGCCAGCAGCGGCCGGGGCACAGATACGCAGTATTTT. Its translation: CASSGRGTDTQYF.

This sequence joins TRBV11-3 and TRBJ2-2; D not resolved. V gave up 3 bases and J gave up 1 base, with 3 bases separating them. The CDR3 consists of 13 residues. CDR1 is SGHNT and CDR2 is YENEEA in the germline V gene. The CDR3 here is CASSFLNTGELFF. The CDR3 DNA reads TGTGCCAGCAGCTTTCTGAACACCGGGGAGCTGTTTTTT.

This clone has just a few counts. This sequence joins TRBV6-5 and TRBJ1-1, with D hard to call. Germline-derived CDR1 and CDR2 are MNHEY and SVGAGI. This CDR3 contains 11 residues. V lost 3 bases, J lost 9 bases, and 8 bases lay in between. Written as DNA, the CDR3 is TGTGCCAGCAGTTATTTGACACAAGCTTTCTTT. It specifies CASSYLTQAFF.

This clone was found once. The chain carries TRBV29-1 and TRBJ2-2, with 8 nucleotides matching TRBD1. The ends lost 1 base at V and 5 bases at J; junction bases unmatched: 3. Per the germline V gene, CDR1 is SQVTM and CDR2 is ANQGSEA. CDR3 length: 14 residues. CDR3 amino acids: CSVEAHRGTGELFF. In DNA form, the CDR3 reads TGCAGCGTTGAAGCCCACAGGGGGACCGGGGAGCTGTTTTTT.

J is TRBJ2-3 and V is TRBV18; 10 bases are shared with TRBD2. The CDR3 extends over 15 amino acids. With V trimmed by 5 bases and J by 6 bases, 8 bases remained unmatched. The germline CDR1 and CDR2 sequences are KGHSH and LQKENI. The CDR3 protein is CASSALAGAGDTQYF. The CDR3 bases are TGTGCCAGCTCAGCCCTAGCGGGAGCAGGGGATACGCAGTATTTT. The full variable domain, with the rest looked up from reference TRBV18 and TRBJ2-3, is NAGVMQNPRHLVRRRGQEARLRCSPMKGHSHVYWYRQLPEEGLKFMVYLQKENIIDESGMPKERFSAEFPKEGPSILRIQQVVRGDSAAYFCASSALAGAGDTQYFGPGTRLTVL.

The gene calls are TRBV18 and TRBJ2-1, with 14 bases aligning to TRBD2. V was clipped by 1 base and J by 10 bases; unmatched bases: 15. The CDR3 extends over 19 amino acids. Looked up from germline, CDR1 is KGHSH and CDR2 is LQKENI. This chain's CDR3 is CASSPQTSGRAVSNNEQFF. CDR3 sequence (DNA): TGTGCCAGCTCACCACAGACTAGCGGGAGGGCCGTTAGCAATAACGAGCAGTTCTTC.

This clone was seen just once. The rearrangement uses TRBV29-1 and TRBJ2-2; D ambiguous. V was trimmed by 7 bases and J by 8 bases, leaving 14 bases between them. The CDR3 runs to 12 residues. Germline values: CDR1 SQVTM, CDR2 ANQGSEA. CDR3 residues: CSAVARAGELFF. Written as DNA, the CDR3 is TGCAGCGCCGTCGCCCGAGCGGGGGAGCTGTTTTTT.

This sequence joins TRBV11-2 and TRBJ2-1; TRBD2 matches at 7 bases. J gave up 6 bases and V 6 bases, and 11 bases lay outside the gene matches. The CDR3 extends over 15 amino acids. CDR1 and CDR2 from the germline V gene are SGHAT and FQNNGV. The CDR3 DNA is TGTGCCAGCAGGCCAGCGGGATCCAGAAGCAATGAGCAGTTCTTC. Amino acids: CASRPAGSRSNEQFF. Looking up the rest from reference TRBV11-2 and TRBJ2-1 gives the full variable domain: EAGVAQSPRYKIIEKRQSVAFWCNPISGHATLYWYQQILGQGPKLLIQFQNNGVVDDSQLPKDRFSAERLKGVDSTLKIQPAKLEDSAVYLCASRPAGSRSNEQFFGPGTRLTVL.

This chain joins TRBV4-1 and TRBJ1-4; 8 nucleotides align to TRBD1. The CDR3 length is 17 residues. The trim removed 5 bases at V and 4 bases at J, leaving 12 bases unmatched. CDR1 is MGHRA, CDR2 YSYEKL, per germline. CDR3 sequence reads: CASSSQTGAGGNEKLFF. The CDR3 DNA reads TGCGCCAGCAGCTCTCAGACAGGGGCCGGTGGTAATGAAAAACTGTTTTTT.

This clone appeared a single time. The rearrangement links TRBV24-1 to TRBJ2-3; tentatively, D is TRBD2 (7 bases). CDR1 KGHDR and CDR2 SFDVKD come from the germline V gene. The CDR3 loop spans 16 amino acids. Trimming took off 4 bases at V and 1 base at J, with 14 bases between the two ends. CDR3 DNA sequence: TGTGCCACCAGTGAGAACCGAGGGGGGGGCACAGATACGCAGTATTTT. Its protein product is CATSENRGGGTDTQYF.

This clone was counted once. This chain connects TRBV11-2 to TRBJ2-3; the match to TRBD2 covers 7 bases. The CDR3 contains 14 residues. Per the germline V gene, CDR1 is SGHAT and CDR2 is FQNNGV. Trimming cost V 4 bases and J 1 base; bases outside gene matches: 2. Here the CDR3 reads CASSSSGGTDTQYF. In DNA form, the CDR3 reads TGTGCCAGCAGCTCTAGCGGCGGCACAGATACGCAGTATTTT.

V gene TRBV2 combines with J gene TRBJ1-5; maybe TRBD1 (6 bases). The CDR3 is 13 amino acids. Germline loops: CDR1 SNHLY, CDR2 FYNNEI. Trimming removed 5 bases from V and 5 bases from J, with 10 bases in between. DNA of the CDR3: TGTGCCAGCAGTCAGGGGACCCATCAGCCCCAGCATTTT. Translated: CASSQGTHQPQHF.

This clone has a single count. V gene TRBV3-1 (or the pseudogene TRBV3-2) combines with J gene TRBJ1-1, with unresolved D. This CDR3 region has 13 residues. Germline CDR1 LGHDT, CDR2 YNNKEL (reference sequence). Trimming left V 0 bases short and J 5 bases short, with 7 bases between. The CDR3 loop is CASSQDPGTEAFF. DNA of the CDR3: TGTGCCAGCAGCCAAGACCCCGGGACTGAAGCTTTCTTT.

The V gene is TRBV28, the J gene TRBJ2-7; TRBD2 might be the D (7 bases). Trimming took 3 bases from V and 2 from J, leaving 11 bases between them. Germline V gene data show CDR1 as MDHEN and CDR2 as SYDVKM. This CDR3 has 14 residues. Written as DNA, the CDR3 is TGTGCCAGCAGTTTGGGGGGGCCTCCCTACGAGCAGTACTTC. Amino acids: CASSLGGPPYEQYF.

The chain recombines TRBV18 with TRBJ2-7; 8 positions match TRBD1. CDR1 is KGHSH, CDR2 LQKENI, per germline. V dropped 5 bases and J dropped 0; count of bases not matched to a gene: 3. The CDR3 length is 14 residues. The CDR3 DNA sequence: TGTGCCAGCTCAAATGGACAGGGCTCCTACGAGCAGTACTTC. Translated, it gives CASSNGQGSYEQYF.

The chain combines TRBV6-2 or TRBV6-3 with TRBJ1-5; tentative D call: TRBD1 (5 bases). The V and J ends lost 2 bases and 3 bases respectively, with 8 bases between them. Germline V gene sequence: CDR1 MNHEY, CDR2 SVGEGT. This CDR3 region has 14 residues. The DNA of the CDR3 is TGTGCCAGCAGTTACGGACAATACAATCAGCCCCAGCATTTT. Amino acids: CASSYGQYNQPQHF.

The CDR3 protein is CASSARDRGLTQYF. Here the CDR3 DNA reads TGTGCCAGCAGCGCCCGGGACAGGGGGCTCACGCAGTATTTT. The chain uses TRBV2 and TRBJ2-3, with 12 positions matching TRBD1. The CDR3 length is 14 residues. Germline V gene lookup returns CDR1 SNHLY and CDR2 FYNNEI. The V gene end was trimmed by 6 bases and the J gene end by 9 bases; junction bases not matched to a gene: 7.

The J gene is TRBJ1-3, the V gene TRBV5-6; 10 nucleotides agree with TRBD1. CDR3 length equals 18 residues. Germline V CDR1 and CDR2: SGHDT, YYEEEE. Trimming removed 2 bases from V and 0 bases from J; junction bases left unmatched: 8. The CDR3 DNA is TGTGCCAGCAGCTTCGACAGGGGGCATATCCTCTCTGGAAACACCATATATTTT. Its protein product is CASSFDRGHILSGNTIYF.

The rearrangement links TRBV25-1 to TRBJ2-5; 7 nucleotides match TRBD1. Germline trimming cut 4 bases from V and 7 bases from J; bases unmatched to any gene: 6. Per the germline V gene, CDR1 is MGHDK and CDR2 is SYGVNS. The CDR3 sequence is 13 residues long. The chain's CDR3 is CASSGTGPRTQYF. The CDR3 DNA is TGTGCCAGCAGTGGGACAGGCCCTCGGACCCAGTACTTC.

The chain uses TRBV18 and TRBJ2-7, with 7 bases aligning to TRBD2. This CDR3 comprises 13 residues. V lost 2 bases to trimming and J lost 6 bases; unmatched junction nucleotides: 4. Germline V lookup: CDR1 KGHSH, CDR2 LQKENI. CDR3 region: CASSPLGGSEQYF. CDR3 nucleotides: TGTGCCAGCTCACCATTGGGCGGGAGCGAGCAGTACTTC.

The chain is built from TRBV27 and TRBJ2-7; tentative D call: TRBD1 (5 bases). This CDR3 is built from 14 residues. The V end lost 6 bases, the J end lost 3 bases, and 15 bases lay between the germline ends. The germline V gene has CDR1 MNHEY and CDR2 SMNVEV (reference sequence). The CDR3 DNA is TGTGCCAGCAGATCCCCAGGGAAGGTCTACGAGCAGTACTTC. Protein product: CASRSPGKVYEQYF.

The chain carries TRBV12-3 or TRBV12-4 and TRBJ2-5; D gene unclear. The ends were cut back, 5 bases at V and 4 bases at J, with 11 bases in the middle. The CDR3 sequence is 13 residues long. The CDR3 loop is CASSLGYRETQYF. CDR3 DNA: TGTGCCAGCAGTCTTGGCTACAGAGAGACCCAGTACTTC.

V and J are TRBV5-6 and TRBJ1-2; possible D gene TRBD1, 6 bases. This CDR3 has 14 residues. The germline CDR1 and CDR2 sequences are SGHDT and YYEEEE. With 0 bases removed from V and 14 bases from J, the gap between germline ends came to 20 bases. The CDR3 protein is CASSLAKGSWGRTF. In DNA form, the CDR3 reads TGTGCCAGCAGCTTGGCAAAGGGCTCATGGGGGCGAACCTTC.

The V gene is TRBV19, the J gene TRBJ2-7; TRBD2 is a possible D gene (7 bases). Germline V gives CDR1 LNHDA, CDR2 SQIVND (reference sequence). V was pared by 5 bases and J by 6 bases, with 17 bases between. CDR3 length: 14 residues. CDR3 residues: CASSSSGGPSEQYF. For the CDR3, the DNA is TGTGCCAGTAGTTCCTCCGGGGGGCCCAGCGAGCAGTACTTC. The variable domain in full, completed from reference TRBV19 and TRBJ2-7, reads DGGITQSPKYLFRKEGQNVTLSCEQNLNHDAMYWYRQDPGQGLRLIYYSQIVNDFQKGDIAEGYSVSREKKESFPLTVTSAQKNPTAFYLCASSSSGGPSEQYFGPGTRLTVT.

The CDR3 region is CASSPGLAAAEQFF. DNA for the CDR3: TGTGCCAGCTCACCGGGTCTAGCGGCCGCCGAGCAGTTCTTC. The chain carries TRBV18 and TRBJ2-1, with TRBD2 matching over 7 bases. With V trimmed by 3 bases and J by 10 bases, 9 bases remained unmatched. The CDR3 has 14 amino acids. CDR1 KGHSH and CDR2 LQKENI come from the germline V gene.

This clone was detected only once. The chain carries TRBV28 and TRBJ2-7; D is possibly TRBD2 (5 bases). The V and J ends lost 5 bases and 2 bases respectively, with 16 bases between them. From germline, CDR1 is MDHEN and CDR2 SYDVKM. The length of the CDR3 is 15 residues. CDR3: CASSPTRGTAYEQYF. CDR3 coding DNA: TGTGCCAGCAGTCCCACTCGGGGTACTGCCTACGAGCAGTACTTC. The complete variable domain, with remaining parts taken from reference TRBV28 and TRBJ2-7, reads DVKVTQSSRYLVKRTGEKVFLECVQDMDHENMFWYRQDPGLGLRLIYFSYDVKMKEKGDIPEGYSVSREKKERFSLILESASTNQTSMYLCASSPTRGTAYEQYFGPGTRLTVT.

This chain joins TRBV24-1 and TRBJ2-7, with 7 bases that match TRBD1. The CDR3 totals 13 residues. Germline V CDR1 and CDR2: KGHDR, SFDVKD. With 8 bases clipped from V and 1 base from J, the junction kept 4 bases outside the gene matches. CDR3 DNA: TGTGCCACCAACCCGACAGGGTCCTACGAGCAGTACTTC. Protein: CATNPTGSYEQYF.

This clone was counted once. The chain uses TRBV6-6 and TRBJ2-7, with D uncertain. This CDR3 has 13 amino acids. CDR1 is MNHNY and CDR2 is SVGAGI in the germline V gene (reference sequence). The V and J ends lost 5 bases and 3 bases respectively, with 11 bases between them. DNA for the CDR3: TGTGCCAGCAGTCCCGGGTCGAACTACGAGCAGTACTTC. Encoded protein: CASSPGSNYEQYF.